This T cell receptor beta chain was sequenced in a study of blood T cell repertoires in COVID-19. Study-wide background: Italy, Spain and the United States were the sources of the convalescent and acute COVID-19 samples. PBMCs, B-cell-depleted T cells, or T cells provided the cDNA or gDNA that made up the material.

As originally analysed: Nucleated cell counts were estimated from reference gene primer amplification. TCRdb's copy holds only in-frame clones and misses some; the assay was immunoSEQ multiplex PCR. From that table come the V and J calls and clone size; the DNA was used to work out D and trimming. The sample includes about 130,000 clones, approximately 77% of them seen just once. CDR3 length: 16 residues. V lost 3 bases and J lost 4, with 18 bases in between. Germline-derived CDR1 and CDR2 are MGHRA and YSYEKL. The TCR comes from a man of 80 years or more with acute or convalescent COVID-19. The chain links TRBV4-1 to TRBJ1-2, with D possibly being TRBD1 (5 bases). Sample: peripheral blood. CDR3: CASSQPMGLLSYGYTF. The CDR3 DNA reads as TGCGCCAGCAGCCAGCCTATGGGACTTTTAAGCTATGGCTACACCTTC.